The sequence of this T cell receptor beta chain was determined in a study of cytomegalovirus exposure and HLA in healthy donors. Study observations and caveats: First-cohort TCR clusters tended to co-occur in the 130 or so validation repertoires, a later analysis found.

Concerning this clone: Its antigen is unknown.

Germline CDR1 ENHRY, CDR2 SYGVKD. The CDR3 is 14 amino acids. Trimming pared 4 bases from V and 1 base from J, leaving 10 bases between. The method was immunoSEQ multiplex PCR; TCRdb's version includes in-frame clones alone and lacks a portion of them. The sample lists about 140,000 clones, roughly four fifths occurring once. Separate from the approximately 700-subject first cohort was the approximately 120-subject validation cohort, to which the donors belonged. V gene TRBV10-3 combines with J gene TRBJ1-1; possibly TRBD1 for D (6 bases). Sequencing used PBMCs. The source of this sequence is a woman aged 30 to 39 in good health and CMV-seronegative. The CDR3 DNA reads as TGTGCCATCAGTGCGGGACAAACGAACACTGAAGCTTTCTTT. It specifies CAISAGQTNTEAFF.